This T cell receptor (beta chain) appears in the sequencing data of a study of regulatory T cells in long-lasting Graves disease. Losses at the gene ends were 9 bases for V and 7 bases for J; bases not matched to a gene: 6. Germline V gene lookup returns CDR1 SNHLY and CDR2 FYNNEI. The CDR3 runs to 13 residues. Researchers made TCR beta libraries by using iRepertoire HTBI primers and running Arm-PCR on CDR3 regions. TCRdb passed the multiplex PCR reads through MiXCR, listing each CDR3 protein once. The table shows just over 600,000 distinct CDR3 sequences, with approximately 15% occurring only once. This clonotype was counted ten times or more. The antigen is unknown. Findings and limits, study-wide: When disease was persistent, TRBV28, TRBJ1-2 and TRBJ2-5 were the favored segments.

This sample's time point: newly diagnosed GD, antithyroid drugs for less than 3 months. The TCR library was made from RNA extracted from PBMCs. The data were also submitted as part of a second study, on T cells in Graves' hyperthyroidism and ophthalmopathy.

The specimen comprised peripheral blood mononuclear cells (PBMCs), sampled at new diagnosis, from a patient treated with antithyroid drugs. This rearrangement joins TRBV2 to TRBJ2-1, with 10 bases matching TRBD1. This TCR came from a woman aged 25 to 45 with Graves disease. The CDR3 DNA is TGTGCCAGGGGGGACAGGGGAGGGAATGAGCAGTTCTTC. Encoded protein: CARGDRGGNEQFF. Drawing the rest from reference TRBV2 and TRBJ2-1, the complete variable domain is EPEVTQTPSHQVTQMGQEVILRCVPISNHLYFYWYRQILGQKVEFLVSFYNNEISEKSEIFDDQFSVERPDGSNFTLKIRSTKLEDSAMYFCARGDRGGNEQFFGPGTRLTVL.